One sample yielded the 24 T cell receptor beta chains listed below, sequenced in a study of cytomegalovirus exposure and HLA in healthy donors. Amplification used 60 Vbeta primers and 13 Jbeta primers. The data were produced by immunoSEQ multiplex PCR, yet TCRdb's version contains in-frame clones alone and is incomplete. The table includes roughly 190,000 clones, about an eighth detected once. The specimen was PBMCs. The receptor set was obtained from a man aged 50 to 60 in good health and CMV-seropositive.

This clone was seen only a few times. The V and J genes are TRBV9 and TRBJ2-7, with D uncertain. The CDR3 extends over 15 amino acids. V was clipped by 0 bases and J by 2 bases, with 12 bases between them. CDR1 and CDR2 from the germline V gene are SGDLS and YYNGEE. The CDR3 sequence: CASSVGWAGTYEQYF. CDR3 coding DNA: TGTGCCAGCAGCGTAGGTTGGGCAGGCACCTACGAGCAGTACTTC.

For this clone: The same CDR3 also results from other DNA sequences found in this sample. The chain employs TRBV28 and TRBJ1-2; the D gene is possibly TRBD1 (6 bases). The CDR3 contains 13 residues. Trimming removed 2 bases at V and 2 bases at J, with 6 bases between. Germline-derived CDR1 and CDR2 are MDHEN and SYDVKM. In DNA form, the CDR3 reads TGTGCCAGCAGTTTAGGGGGCAACTATGGCTACACCTTC. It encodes CASSLGGNYGYTF.

The DNA for the CDR3 is TGCGCCAGCAGCCAAGATCCTCAGCGGGGGGTCCACAATGAGCAGTTCTTC. Its translation: CASSQDPQRGVHNEQFF. The chain carries TRBV4-1 and TRBJ2-1; TRBD2 agrees at 9 bases. With V trimmed by 0 bases and J by 5 bases, 8 bases remained unmatched. There are 17 residues in the CDR3. CDR1 MGHRA and CDR2 YSYEKL come from the germline V gene.

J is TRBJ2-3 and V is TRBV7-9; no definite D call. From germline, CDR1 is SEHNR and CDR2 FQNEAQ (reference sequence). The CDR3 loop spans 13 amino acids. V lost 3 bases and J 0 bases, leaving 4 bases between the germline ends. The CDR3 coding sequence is TGTGCCAGCAGCTTGTATAGCACAGATACGCAGTATTTT. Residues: CASSLYSTDTQYF.

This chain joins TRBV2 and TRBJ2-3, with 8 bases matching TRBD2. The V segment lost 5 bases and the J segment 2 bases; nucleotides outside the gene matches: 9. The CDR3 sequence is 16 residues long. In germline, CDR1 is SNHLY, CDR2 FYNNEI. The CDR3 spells CASSPTGLGNTDTQYF. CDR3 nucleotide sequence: TGTGCCAGCAGTCCCACGGGACTAGGGAACACAGATACGCAGTATTTT. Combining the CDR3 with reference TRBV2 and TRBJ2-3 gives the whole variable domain EPEVTQTPSHQVTQMGQEVILRCVPISNHLYFYWYRQILGQKVEFLVSFYNNEISEKSEIFDDQFSVERPDGSNFTLKIRSTKLEDSAMYFCASSPTGLGNTDTQYFGPGTRLTVL.

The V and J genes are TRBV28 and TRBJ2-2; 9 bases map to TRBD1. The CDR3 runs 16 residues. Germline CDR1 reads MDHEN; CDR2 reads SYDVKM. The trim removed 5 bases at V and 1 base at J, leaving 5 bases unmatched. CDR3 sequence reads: CASSPNRGRNTGELFF. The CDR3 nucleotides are TGTGCCAGCAGTCCTAACAGGGGGCGGAACACCGGGGAGCTGTTTTTT.

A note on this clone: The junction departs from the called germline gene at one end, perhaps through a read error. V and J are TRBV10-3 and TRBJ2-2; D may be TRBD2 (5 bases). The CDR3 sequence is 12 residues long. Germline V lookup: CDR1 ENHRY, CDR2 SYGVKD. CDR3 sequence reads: CAINEGSGELFF. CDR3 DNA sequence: TGTGCCATCAATGAGGGCTCCGGGGAGCTGTTTTTT.

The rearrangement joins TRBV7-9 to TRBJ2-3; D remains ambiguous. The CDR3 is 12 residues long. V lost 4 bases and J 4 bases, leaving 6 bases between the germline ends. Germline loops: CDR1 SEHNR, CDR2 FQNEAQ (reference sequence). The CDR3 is CASSSGSDTQYF. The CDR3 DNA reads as TGTGCCAGCAGCTCGGGTTCAGATACGCAGTATTTT.

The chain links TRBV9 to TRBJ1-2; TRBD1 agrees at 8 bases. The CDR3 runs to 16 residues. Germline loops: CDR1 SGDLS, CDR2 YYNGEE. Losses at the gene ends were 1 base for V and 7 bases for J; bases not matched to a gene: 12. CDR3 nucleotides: TGTGCCAGCAGCGTATTACAGGGGGTTTCAGGTTCTGGCTACACCTTC. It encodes CASSVLQGVSGSGYTF.

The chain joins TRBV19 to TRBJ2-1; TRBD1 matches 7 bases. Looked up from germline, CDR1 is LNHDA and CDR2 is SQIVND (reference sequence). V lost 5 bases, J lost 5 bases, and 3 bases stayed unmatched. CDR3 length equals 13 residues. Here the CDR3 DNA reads TGTGCCAGTAGTGATACAGGGGACAATGAGCAGTTCTTC. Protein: CASSDTGDNEQFF.

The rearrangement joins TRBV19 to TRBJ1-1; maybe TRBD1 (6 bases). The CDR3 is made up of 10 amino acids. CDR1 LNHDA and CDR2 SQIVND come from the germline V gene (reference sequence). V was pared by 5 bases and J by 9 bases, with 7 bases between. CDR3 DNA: TGTGCCAGTAGTCAGGGGCAAGCTTTCTTT. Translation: CASSQGQAFF.

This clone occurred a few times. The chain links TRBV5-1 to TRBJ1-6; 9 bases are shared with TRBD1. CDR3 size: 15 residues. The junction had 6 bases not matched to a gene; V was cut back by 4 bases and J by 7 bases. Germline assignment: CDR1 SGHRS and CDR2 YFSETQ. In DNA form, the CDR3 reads TGCGCCAGCAGCAGGGGACAGGGTTGGAATTCACCCCTCCACTTT. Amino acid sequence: CASSRGQGWNSPLHF.

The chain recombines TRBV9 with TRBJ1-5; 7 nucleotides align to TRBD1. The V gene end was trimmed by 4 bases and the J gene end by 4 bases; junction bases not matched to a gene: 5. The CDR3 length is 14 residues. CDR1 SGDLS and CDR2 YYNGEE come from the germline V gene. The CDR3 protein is CASSPGGQNQPQHF. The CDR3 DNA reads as TGTGCCAGCAGCCCCGGGGGACAGAATCAGCCCCAGCATTTT.

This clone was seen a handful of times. The CDR3: CASSLRVLAGKNIQYF. DNA of the CDR3: TGTGCCAGCAGCCTGCGGGTGCTAGCGGGGAAAAACATTCAGTACTTC. This chain joins TRBV13 and TRBJ2-4, with 9 bases lining up with TRBD2. Looked up from germline, CDR1 is PRHDT and CDR2 is FYEKMQ (reference sequence). The CDR3 is 16 amino acids. The J segment lost 4 bases and the V segment lost 5 bases, leaving 9 bases of the junction unmatched.

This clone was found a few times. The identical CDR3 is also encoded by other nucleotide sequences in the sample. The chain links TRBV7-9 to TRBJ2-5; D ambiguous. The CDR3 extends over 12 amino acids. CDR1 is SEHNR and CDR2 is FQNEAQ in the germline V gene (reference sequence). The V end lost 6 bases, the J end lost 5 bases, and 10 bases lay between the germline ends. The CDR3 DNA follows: TGTGCCAGCAGTTCCCACTGGGAGACCCAGTACTTC. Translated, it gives CASSSHWETQYF.

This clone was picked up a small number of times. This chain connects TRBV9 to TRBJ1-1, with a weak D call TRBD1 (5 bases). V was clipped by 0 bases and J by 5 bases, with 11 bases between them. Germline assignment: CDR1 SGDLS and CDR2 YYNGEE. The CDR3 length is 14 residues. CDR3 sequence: CASSVDLRGTEAFF. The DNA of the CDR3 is TGTGCCAGCAGCGTAGACTTACGGGGGACTGAAGCTTTCTTT.

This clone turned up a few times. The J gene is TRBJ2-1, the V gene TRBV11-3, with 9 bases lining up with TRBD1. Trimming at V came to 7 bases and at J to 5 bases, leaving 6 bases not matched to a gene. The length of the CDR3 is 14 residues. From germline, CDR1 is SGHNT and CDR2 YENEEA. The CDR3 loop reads CASKRGQGNNEQFF. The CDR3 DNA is TGTGCCAGCAAAAGGGGACAGGGCAACAATGAGCAGTTCTTC. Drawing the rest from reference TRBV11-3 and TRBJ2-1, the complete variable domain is EAGVVQSPRYKIIEKKQPVAFWCNPISGHNTLYWYLQNLGQGPELLIRYENEEAVDDSQLPKDRFSAERLKGVDSTLKIQPAELGDSAVYLCASKRGQGNNEQFFGPGTRLTVL.

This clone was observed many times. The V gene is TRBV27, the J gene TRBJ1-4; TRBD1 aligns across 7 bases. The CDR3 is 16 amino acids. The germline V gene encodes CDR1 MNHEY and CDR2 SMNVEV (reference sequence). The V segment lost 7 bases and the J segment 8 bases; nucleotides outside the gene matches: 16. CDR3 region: CASKGAQGQAREKLFF. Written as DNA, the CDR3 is TGTGCCAGCAAGGGGGCTCAGGGGCAAGCTAGGGAAAAACTGTTTTTT.

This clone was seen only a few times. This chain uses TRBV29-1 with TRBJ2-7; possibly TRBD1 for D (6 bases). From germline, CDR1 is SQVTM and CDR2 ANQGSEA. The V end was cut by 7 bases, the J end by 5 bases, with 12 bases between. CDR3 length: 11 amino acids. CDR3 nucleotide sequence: TGCAGCGGTCGGGACACAAACGAGCAGTACTTC. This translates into CSGRDTNEQYF.

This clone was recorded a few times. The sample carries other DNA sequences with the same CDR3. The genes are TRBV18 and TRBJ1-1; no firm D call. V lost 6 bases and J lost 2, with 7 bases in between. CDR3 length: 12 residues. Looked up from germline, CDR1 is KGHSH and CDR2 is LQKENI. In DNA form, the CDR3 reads TGTGCCAGCTCCCCTAGTAACACTGAAGCTTTCTTT. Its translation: CASSPSNTEAFF.

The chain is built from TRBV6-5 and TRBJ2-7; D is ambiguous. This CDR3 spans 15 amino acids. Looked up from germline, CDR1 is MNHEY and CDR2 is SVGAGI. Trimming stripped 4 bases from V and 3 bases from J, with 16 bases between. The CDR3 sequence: CASSSPTASGYEQYF. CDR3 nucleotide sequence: TGTGCCAGCAGTTCCCCAACCGCTTCGGGCTACGAGCAGTACTTC.

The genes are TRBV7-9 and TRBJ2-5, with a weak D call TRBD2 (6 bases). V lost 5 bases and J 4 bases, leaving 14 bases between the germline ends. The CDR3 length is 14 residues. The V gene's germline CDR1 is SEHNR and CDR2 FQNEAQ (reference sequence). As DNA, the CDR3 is TGTGCCAGCAGCCCACCGGGACTCCGAGAGACCCAGTACTTC. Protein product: CASSPPGLRETQYF.

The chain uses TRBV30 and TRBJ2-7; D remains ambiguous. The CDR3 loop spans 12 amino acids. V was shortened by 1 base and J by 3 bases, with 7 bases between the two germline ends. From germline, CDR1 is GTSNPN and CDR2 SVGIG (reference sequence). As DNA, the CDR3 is TGTGCCTGGAGTGCGAGCCACTACGAGCAGTACTTC. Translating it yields CAWSASHYEQYF.

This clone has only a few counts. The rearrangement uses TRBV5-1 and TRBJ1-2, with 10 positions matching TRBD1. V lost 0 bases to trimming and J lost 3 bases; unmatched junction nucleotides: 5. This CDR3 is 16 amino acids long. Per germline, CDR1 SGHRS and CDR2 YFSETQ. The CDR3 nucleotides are TGCGCCAGCAGCTTGGAGGGGACAGGGGATCACTATGGCTACACCTTC. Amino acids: CASSLEGTGDHYGYTF.